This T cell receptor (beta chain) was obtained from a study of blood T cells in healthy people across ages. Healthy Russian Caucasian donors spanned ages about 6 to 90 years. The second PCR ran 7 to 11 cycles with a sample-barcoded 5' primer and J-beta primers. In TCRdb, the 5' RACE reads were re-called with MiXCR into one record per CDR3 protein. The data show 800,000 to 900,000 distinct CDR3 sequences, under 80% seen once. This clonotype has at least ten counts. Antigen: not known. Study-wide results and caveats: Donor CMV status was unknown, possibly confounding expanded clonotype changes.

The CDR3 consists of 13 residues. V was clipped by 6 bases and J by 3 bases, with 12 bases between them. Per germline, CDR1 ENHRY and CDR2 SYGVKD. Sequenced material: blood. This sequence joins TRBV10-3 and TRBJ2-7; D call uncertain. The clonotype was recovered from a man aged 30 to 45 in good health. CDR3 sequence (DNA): TGTGCCATCAGAGGTAGGCTTGGCTACGAGCAGTACTTC. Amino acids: CAIRGRLGYEQYF.